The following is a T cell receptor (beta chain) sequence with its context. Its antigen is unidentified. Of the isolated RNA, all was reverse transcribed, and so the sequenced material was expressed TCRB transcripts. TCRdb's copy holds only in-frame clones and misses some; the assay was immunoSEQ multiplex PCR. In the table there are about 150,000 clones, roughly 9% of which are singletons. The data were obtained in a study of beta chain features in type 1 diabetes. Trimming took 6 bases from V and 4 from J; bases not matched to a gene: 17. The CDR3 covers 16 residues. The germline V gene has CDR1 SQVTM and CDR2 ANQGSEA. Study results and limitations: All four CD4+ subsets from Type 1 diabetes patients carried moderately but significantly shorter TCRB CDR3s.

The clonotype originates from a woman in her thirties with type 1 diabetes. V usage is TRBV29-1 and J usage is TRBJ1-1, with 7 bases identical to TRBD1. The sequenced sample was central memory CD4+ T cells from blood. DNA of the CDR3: TGCAGCGTCCGTGGGACAGATGGAGGAGGGGGCACTGAAGCTTTCTTT. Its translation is CSVRGTDGGGGTEAFF.